One T cell receptor (beta chain) is described in this entry. TCRdb re-called the 5' RACE reads through MiXCR, storing one row per CDR3 protein. The data show under 70,000 distinct CDR3 sequences, roughly 5.3% seen once. This entry is derived from a study of early T cells in non-severe SARS-CoV-2 infection. The source material was whole blood. The receptor was isolated from an adult who was a healthcare worker with PCR-confirmed SARS-CoV-2 infection or an uninfected control (not recorded which).

The CDR3 nucleotides read TGCGCCAGCAGCCAAGATAGGGCGGACCACGGGGAGCTGTTTTTT. This sequence encodes CASSQDRADHGELFF. The chain links TRBV4-3 to TRBJ2-2; no clear D. Trimming pared 0 bases from V and 7 bases from J, leaving 12 bases between. Germline V gives CDR1 LGHNA, CDR2 YSLEER. The CDR3 spans 15 residues.